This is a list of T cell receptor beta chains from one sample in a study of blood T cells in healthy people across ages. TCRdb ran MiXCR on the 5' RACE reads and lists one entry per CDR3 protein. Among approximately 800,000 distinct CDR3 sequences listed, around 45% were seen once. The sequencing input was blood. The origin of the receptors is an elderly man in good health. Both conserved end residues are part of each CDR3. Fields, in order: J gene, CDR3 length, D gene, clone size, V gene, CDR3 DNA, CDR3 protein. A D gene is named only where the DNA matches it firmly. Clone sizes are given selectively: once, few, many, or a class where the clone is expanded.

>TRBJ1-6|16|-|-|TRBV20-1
TGCAGTGCTGGGACGACAGGATTCTCCTATAATTCACCCCTCCACTTT
CSAGTTGFSYNSPLHF
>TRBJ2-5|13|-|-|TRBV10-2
TGCGCCAGCAGTGGTCGGTACGGGGAGACCCAGTACTTC
CASSGRYGETQYF
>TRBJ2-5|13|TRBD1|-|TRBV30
TGTGCCCGTATTGTAGACAGGGAAAAGACCCAGTACTTC
CARIVDREKTQYF
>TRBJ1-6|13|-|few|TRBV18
TGTGCCAGCTCATCTTTGAGAGACTCACCCCTCCACTTT
CASSSLRDSPLHF
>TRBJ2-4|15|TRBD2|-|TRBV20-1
TGCAGTGCTAGGGGTCTAGCGGAAAACAAAAACATTCAGTACTTC
CSARGLAENKNIQYF
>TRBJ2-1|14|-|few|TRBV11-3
TGTGCCAGCAGCTTAGGCCGGGGAGGAGAGACCCAGTTCTTC
CASSLGRGGETQFF
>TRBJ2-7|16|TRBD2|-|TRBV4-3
TGCGCCAGCAGCCAAGAACCAGCGGGAGGGTACAATGAGCAGTACTTC
CASSQEPAGGYNEQYF
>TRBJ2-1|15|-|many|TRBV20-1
TGCAGTGCTTCCCGGGACTTAAGCTCCTACAATGAGCAGTTCTTC
CSASRDLSSYNEQFF
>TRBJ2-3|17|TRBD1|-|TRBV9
TGTGCCAGCAGCACAATAGGGACAGGGGGTTTTACAGATACGCAGTATTTT
CASSTIGTGGFTDTQYF
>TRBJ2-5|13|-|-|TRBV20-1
TGCAGTGCTAGACTGAGTGGGGGCGGGACCCAGTACTTC
CSARLSGGGTQYF
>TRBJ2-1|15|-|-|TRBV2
TGTGCCAGCAGTGAGAGTCGGGGTTCCTACGGTGAGCAGTTCTTC
CASSESRGSYGEQFF
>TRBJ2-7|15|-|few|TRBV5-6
TGTGCCAGCAGCTTGACCGGACAGGGAGGGCACGAGCAGTACTTC
CASSLTGQGGHEQYF
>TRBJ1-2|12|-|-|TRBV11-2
TGTGCCAGCAGCTGGGGCTCCAATGGCTACACCTTC
CASSWGSNGYTF
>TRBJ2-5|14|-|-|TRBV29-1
TGCAGCGTTGAATATCCGGGGTCAGGAGAGACCCAGTACTTC
CSVEYPGSGETQYF
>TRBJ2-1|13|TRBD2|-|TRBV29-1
TGCAGCGTTATAGGAACTAGCGGGAACGAGCAGTTCTTC
CSVIGTSGNEQFF
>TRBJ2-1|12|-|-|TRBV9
TGTGCCAGCAGCCAAGTTGGGAATGAGCAGTTCTTC
CASSQVGNEQFF
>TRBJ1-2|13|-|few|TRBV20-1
TGCAGTGCTAGAGATCCACAGGGCCCTTCTCCCACCTTC
CSARDPQGPSPTF
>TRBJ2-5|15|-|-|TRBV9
TGTGCCAGCAGCGTAGGGCAGGTACCTACAAATGAGCAGTACTTC
CASSVGQVPTNEQYF
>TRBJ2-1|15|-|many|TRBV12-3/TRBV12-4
TGTGCCAGCAGTTCCGGGACCGAAAAAGGTTATGAGCAGTTCTTC
CASSSGTEKGYEQFF
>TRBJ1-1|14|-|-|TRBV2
TGTGCCAGCAGTGAGGCGGAGGTGAACACTGAAGCTTTCTTT
CASSEAEVNTEAFF
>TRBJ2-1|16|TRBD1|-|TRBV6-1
TGTGCCAGCAGTGAGAGGGACAGGACATCCTACAATGAGCAGTTCTTC
CASSERDRTSYNEQFF
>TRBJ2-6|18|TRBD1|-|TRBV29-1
TGCAGCGTCTCGACGGACAGGGAATTCTACTCTGGGGCCAACGTCCTGACTTTC
CSVSTDREFYSGANVLTF
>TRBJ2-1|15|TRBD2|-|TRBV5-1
TGCGCCAGCAGGGTGACTAGCGGGGACTACAATGAGCAGTTCTTC
CASRVTSGDYNEQFF
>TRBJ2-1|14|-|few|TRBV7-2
TGTGCCAGCAGCAGGGGTAATGGGGGCAATGAGCAGTTCTTC
CASSRGNGGNEQFF
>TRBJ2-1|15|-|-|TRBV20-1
TGCAGTGCTCCACCAGGGGCTAGCGGAGGGGGGACCCAGTTCTTC
CSAPPGASGGGTQFF
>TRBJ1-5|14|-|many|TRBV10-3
TGTGCCATCAGGCAAGACAAAGGCAATCAGCCCCAGCATTTT
CAIRQDKGNQPQHF
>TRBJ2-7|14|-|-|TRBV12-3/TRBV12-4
TGTGCCAGCAGCCCGGGACAAAAGTACAATGAGCAGTACTTC
CASSPGQKYNEQYF
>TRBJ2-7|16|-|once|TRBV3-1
TGTGCCAGCAGCCTGACTACTAGCAGGAGAACCTACGAGCAGTACTTC
CASSLTTSRRTYEQYF
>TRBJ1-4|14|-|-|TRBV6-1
TGTGCCAGCAGCGTAGGAGGGATCGGAGAAAAACTGTTTTTT
CASSVGGIGEKLFF
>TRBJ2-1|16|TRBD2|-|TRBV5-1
TGCGCCAGCAGCTTGGGGACGGGGGAGGGCTACAATGAGCAGTTCTTC
CASSLGTGEGYNEQFF
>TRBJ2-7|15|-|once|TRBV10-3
TGTGCCATCAGTGAATCAATAAGGAGGGTCAACGAGCAGTACTTC
CAISESIRRVNEQYF
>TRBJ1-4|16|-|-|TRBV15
TGTGCCACCAGCACCACCTGGGCAGGGGATCGTGAAAAACTGTTTTTT
CATSTTWAGDREKLFF
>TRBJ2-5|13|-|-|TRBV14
TGTGCCAGCAGCCACCGACCCGGGAATGAGCAGTACTTC
CASSHRPGNEQYF
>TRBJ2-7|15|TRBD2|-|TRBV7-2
TGTGCCAGCAGCTTAGCTAGCGGGAGTCAGAACGAGCAGTACTTC
CASSLASGSQNEQYF
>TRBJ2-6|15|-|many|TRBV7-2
TGTGCCAGCAGCACAAGACAGTCTGAGGCCAACGTCCTGACTTTC
CASSTRQSEANVLTF
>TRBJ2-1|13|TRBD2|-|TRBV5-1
TGCGCCAGCAGCTTGGGCACTAGCGGGAGCCCGTTCTTC
CASSLGTSGSPFF